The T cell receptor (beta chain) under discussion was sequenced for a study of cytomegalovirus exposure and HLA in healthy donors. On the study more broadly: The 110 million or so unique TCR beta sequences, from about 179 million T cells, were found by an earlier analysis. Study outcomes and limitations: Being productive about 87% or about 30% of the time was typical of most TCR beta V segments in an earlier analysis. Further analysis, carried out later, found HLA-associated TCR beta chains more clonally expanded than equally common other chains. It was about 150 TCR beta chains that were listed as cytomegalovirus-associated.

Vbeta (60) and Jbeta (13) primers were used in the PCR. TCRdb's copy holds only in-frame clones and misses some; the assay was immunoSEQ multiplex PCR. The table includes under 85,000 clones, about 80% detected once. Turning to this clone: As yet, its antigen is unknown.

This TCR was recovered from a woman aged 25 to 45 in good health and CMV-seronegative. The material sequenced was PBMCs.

This CDR3 reads CASRTGERGNTEAFF. CDR3 bases: TGTGCCAGCCGGACAGGGGAGAGGGGAAACACTGAAGCTTTCTTT. The V call is TRBV6-1, the J call TRBJ1-1, with 9 nucleotides matching TRBD1. CDR3 length equals 15 residues. J was trimmed by 2 bases and V by 8 bases; bases with no gene match: 9. CDR1 is MNHNS and CDR2 is SASEGT in the germline V gene.